One and the same sample provided the 8 T cell receptor beta chains below, sequenced in a study of shared clonotypes between healthy human individuals. Method: immunoSEQ multiplex PCR; TCRdb's copy keeps in-frame clones and lacks some. The sample has approximately 2.5 million clones, more than 90% seen once. Sample: naive CD4+ T cells sorted from blood. Sample subset: CD45RA+ positively selected. The receptor source for this set is a man aged 18 to 30 in good health.

The chain uses TRBV4-1 and TRBJ1-5, with TRBD1 identical over 9 bases. V dropped 4 bases and J dropped 4; count of bases not matched to a gene: 5. The CDR3 loop spans 15 amino acids. Germline V CDR1 and CDR2: MGHRA, YSYEKL. Here the CDR3 DNA reads TGCGCCAGCAGCCCCCCGACAGGGGGGAATCAGCCCCAGCATTTT. It specifies CASSPPTGGNQPQHF.

To note about this clone: Other DNA sequences within the sample encode an identical CDR3. This chain connects TRBV27 to TRBJ2-5; 8 bases match TRBD1. With V trimmed by 6 bases and J by 2 bases, 2 bases remained unmatched. The CDR3 contains 13 residues. From germline, CDR1 is MNHEY and CDR2 SMNVEV (reference sequence). The CDR3 spells CASRRTGQETQYF. The CDR3, as DNA: TGTGCCAGCAGGAGGACAGGGCAAGAGACCCAGTACTTC.

V is TRBV5-4 and J is TRBJ2-7; the match to TRBD1 covers 9 bases. The CDR3 has 14 residues. The germline V gene has CDR1 SGHNT and CDR2 YYREEE (reference sequence). V lost 2 bases, J lost 7 bases, and 7 bases stayed unmatched. DNA of the CDR3: TGTGCCAGCAGCTTAGGCGGGACAGGGTTGGAGCAGTACTTC. It is translated as CASSLGGTGLEQYF.

This chain connects TRBV20-1 to TRBJ2-7, with D possibly TRBD2 on 5 matching bases. The CDR3 runs 11 residues. V was trimmed by 1 base and J by 11 bases, leaving 12 bases between them. CDR1 DFQATT and CDR2 SNEGSKA come from the germline V gene (reference sequence). The CDR3 DNA sequence: TGCAGTGCTAGAGCTAGCAAATCCGAGTACTTC. Amino acids: CSARASKSEYF.

As to this clone: Other DNA sequences within the sample encode an identical CDR3. This sequence joins TRBV5-1 and TRBJ2-5; the match to TRBD2 covers 7 bases. This CDR3 has 14 residues. The germline V gene encodes CDR1 SGHRS and CDR2 YFSETQ. The V and J ends lost 0 bases and 4 bases, in that order; junction bases with no gene match: 3. The CDR3: CASSLGGSGETQYF. CDR3 DNA: TGCGCCAGCAGCTTGGGCGGGAGTGGAGAGACCCAGTACTTC.

This clone was found once. The genes are TRBV5-6 and TRBJ1-2; 8 bases line up with TRBD1. Germline CDR1 SGHDT, CDR2 YYEEEE. The CDR3 is 15 residues long. Losses at the gene ends were 1 base for V and 6 bases for J; bases not matched to a gene: 8. In DNA, the CDR3 is TGTGCCAGCAGCTTGTCGAGGACAGGGTTCAATGGCTACACCTTC. This encodes CASSLSRTGFNGYTF.

This chain joins TRBV12-5 and TRBJ2-5; the D call may be TRBD1 or TRBD2 (5 bases each). The V and J ends lost 8 bases and 4 bases respectively, with 14 bases between them. Germline CDR1 reads LGHNT; CDR2 reads FRNRAP. The CDR3 length is 13 residues. The CDR3 loop is CASSLEGRETQYF. The CDR3 DNA is TGTGCTAGTTCGCTCGAGGGGCGAGAGACCCAGTACTTC. The whole variable domain, filled in from reference TRBV12-5 and TRBJ2-5, reads DARVTQTPRHKVTEMGQEVTMRCQPILGHNTVFWYRQTMMQGLELLAYFRNRAPLDDSGMPKDRFSAEMPDATLATLKIQPSEPRDSAVYFCASSLEGRETQYFGPGTRLLVL.

This chain links TRBV6-4 with TRBJ2-3; D is perhaps TRBD2 (6 bases). Germline lookup yields CDR1 MRHNA and CDR2 SNTAGT. V gave up 4 bases and J gave up 2 bases, with 10 bases separating them. This CDR3 region has 14 residues. The CDR3 spells CASSGGAPTDTQYF. The CDR3 DNA follows: TGTGCCAGCAGTGGCGGGGCCCCCACAGATACGCAGTATTTT.